This TCR beta chain was documented in a study of T cell repertoires in cytomegalovirus infection. TCRdb used MiXCR to reprocess the reads, holding one entry per CDR3 protein. The repertoire holds approximately 770,000 distinct CDR3 sequences, with just under 30% as singletons. Only a few counts were recorded for this clonotype. The antigen is unknown. Trimming stripped 3 bases from V and 6 bases from J, with 14 bases between. Germline-derived CDR1 and CDR2 are SGHNT and YENEEA. The CDR3 runs to 14 residues. This receptor was identified in a human donor in good health (CMV status not recorded). Some clones in this sample may be carry-over from other donors' samples. V gene TRBV11-3 combines with J gene TRBJ2-5; possibly TRBD1 for D (7 bases). The sequencing here drew on cultured CD8+ T cells from PBMCs, taken from culture after CMV antigen stimulation. CDR3 protein: CASSLEGAEKTQYF. CDR3 nucleotide sequence: TGTGCCAGCAGCTTGGAGGGGGCGGAAAAGACCCAGTACTTC.